This T cell receptor (beta chain) was sequenced in a study of cytomegalovirus exposure and HLA in healthy donors. The study ran its PCR with 60 Vbeta and 13 Jbeta primers. Profiled with immunoSEQ multiplex PCR; TCRdb holds only in-frame clones, not every one. The table shows under 200,000 clones, with more than 65% occurring only once. Germline lookup yields CDR1 LNHDA and CDR2 SQIVND (reference sequence). Trimming took 6 bases from V and 3 from J, leaving 6 bases between them. The CDR3 totals 12 residues. Donors were ostensibly healthy at sampling, although undocumented immune exposures were probable.

The specimen was PBMCs. The TCR sequence derives from a woman between 45 and 65 years old in good health and CMV-seronegative. V usage is TRBV19 and J usage is TRBJ2-1, with D possibly matching TRBD2 (6 bases). CDR3 nucleotide sequence: TGTGCCAGTAGCGGGGGCTACAATGAGCAGTTCTTC. Protein sequence: CASSGGYNEQFF.